The entry below gives a single T cell receptor beta chain sequence along with its context. As yet, its antigen is unknown. Per the original data handling: Sequence data from immunoSEQ were junction-only and lacked quality scores; consequently, filtering differed. Here immunoSEQ multiplex PCR was the method, and the copy in TCRdb shows in-frame clones only, minus some. V, J and clone size derive from that table, while D and trimming were established from the DNA sequence. The sample includes 600,000 to 700,000 clones, roughly 73% seen only once; the top ten take 1.5% to 2%. The sample originates from a study of shared clonotypes between healthy human individuals. Study details: Those who served as donors were two women and a few men between the ages of 18 and 49.

Study-level points and caveats: Rarefaction exposed incomplete sorted-subset sequencing despite large depth.

Every donor, a Caucasian adult, lived in Nashville, Tennessee. Sequencing used memory CD4+ T cells sorted from blood. Subset in this sample: CD45RA-negative fraction. The TCR originated in a young woman in good health.

CDR3 DNA sequence: TGTGCCAGCTTCTCGAGGGGGACACATACCTACGAGCAGTACTTC. This translates into CASFSRGTHTYEQYF. V gene TRBV6-5 combines with J gene TRBJ2-7, with D maybe TRBD1 (6 bases). Trimming removed 8 bases from V and 2 bases from J, with 19 bases in between. CDR3 length equals 15 residues. Germline-derived CDR1 and CDR2 are MNHEY and SVGAGI.